The text below deals with one T cell receptor beta chain. Antigen specificity is unknown. Nominally healthy donors provided the samples, though records likely missed some immune exposures. The CDR3 length is 11 residues. V was clipped by 1 base and J by 12 bases, with 12 bases between them. In germline, CDR1 is SQVTM, CDR2 ANQGSEA. This sample is drawn from a study of cytomegalovirus exposure and HLA in healthy donors. Use of 60 Vbeta and 13 Jbeta primers characterized the PCR. Clones were read by immunoSEQ multiplex PCR, and TCRdb kept only the in-frame ones, dropping some. The sample has about 130,000 clones, approximately 85% seen once. Study results and caveats: The study labeled 150 to 200 TCR beta chains cytomegalovirus-associated. An analysis was carried out at a later point. It showed that HLA-associated TCR beta chains were more clonally expanded than equally common non-associated chains.

The source material was PBMCs. The clonotype was recovered from a woman aged 25 to 39 in good health and CMV-seropositive. The chain links TRBV29-1 to TRBJ1-1; D is uncertain. The CDR3 protein is CSVEGLREPFF. CDR3 nucleotide sequence: TGCAGCGTTGAAGGGCTCCGGGAGCCTTTCTTT.